Listed here are 21 T cell receptor beta chains from one sample, sequenced in a study of shared clonotypes between healthy human individuals (dated by TCRdb to the early 2020s). The protocol used for the library was the immunoSEQ multiplex PCR assay. Held by TCRdb, this immuneACCESS table contains in-frame sequences only and omits some clones. Under half of the omission traces to an unresolved V gene where checked; the cause of the rest is unknown. Here the sample has roughly 220,000 clones; just over 65% occur a single time. The top ten clonotypes cover more than 9.5% of the sample. Sequences were obtained from memory CD4+ T cells sorted from blood. The cell subset or site label of this sample denotes: CD45RA-negative fraction. The receptors here all came from a man under 40 in good health.

V and J are TRBV7-8 and TRBJ2-3; a weak D match, TRBD1 (6 bases). V lost 1 base and J lost 7, with 9 bases in between. The CDR3 covers 13 residues. Per germline, CDR1 SGHVS and CDR2 FQNEAQ. CDR3 amino acids: CASSLDRVYTQYF. DNA for the CDR3: TGTGCCAGCAGCTTAGACAGGGTATATACGCAGTATTTT. Full variable domain (outside the CDR3, taken from reference TRBV7-8 and TRBJ2-3): GAGVSQSPRYKVAKRGQDVALRCDPISGHVSLFWYQQALGQGPEFLTYFQNEAQLDKSGLPSDRFFAERPEGSVSTLKIQRTQQEDSAVYLCASSLDRVYTQYFGPGTRLTVL.

The genes are TRBV11-2 and TRBJ2-5, with 7 bases identical to TRBD2. Germline loops: CDR1 SGHAT, CDR2 FQNNGV. V dropped 5 bases and J dropped 4; count of bases not matched to a gene: 4. The length of the CDR3 is 13 residues. CDR3 region: CASSGWGGETQYF. CDR3 DNA sequence: TGTGCCAGCAGCGGATGGGGGGGAGAGACCCAGTACTTC.

This sequence joins TRBV9 and TRBJ2-3; no clear D. This CDR3 is built from 15 residues. V lost 0 bases and J 6 bases, leaving 14 bases between the germline ends. The V gene's germline CDR1 is SGDLS and CDR2 YYNGEE. The CDR3 spells CASSVAGLSVDTQYF. The CDR3 region has the DNA TGTGCCAGCAGCGTAGCGGGCCTAAGCGTGGATACGCAGTATTTT.

This clone was observed at least ten times. The V and J genes are TRBV28 and TRBJ2-7, with 8 positions matching TRBD1. CDR1 is MDHEN and CDR2 is SYDVKM in the germline V gene. The length of the CDR3 is 14 residues. The V and J ends lost 6 bases and 3 bases, in that order; junction bases with no gene match: 7. DNA of the CDR3: TGTGCCAGCAGATGGACAGGGAGCCGCTACGAGCAGTACTTC. The encoded protein is CASRWTGSRYEQYF.

The chain joins TRBV6-1 to TRBJ2-2; D not certain. The length of the CDR3 is 15 residues. The V end was cut by 4 bases, the J end by 2 bases, with 11 bases between. Germline V gives CDR1 MNHNS, CDR2 SASEGT. The CDR3 is CASSARMFNTGELFF. DNA of the CDR3: TGTGCCAGCAGTGCGCGAATGTTCAACACCGGGGAGCTGTTTTTT.

This chain joins TRBV29-1 and TRBJ1-1; unclear D gene. CDR1 SQVTM and CDR2 ANQGSEA come from the germline V gene. Trimming removed 3 bases at V and 1 base at J, with 21 bases between. The CDR3 contains 17 residues. The CDR3 nucleotides are TGCAGCGTTGATGGGGAAAGAGGCGGGCGGCAGAACACTGAAGCTTTCTTT. Amino acids: CSVDGERGGRQNTEAFF.

This clone has more than one count but fewer than ten. The rearrangement links TRBV6-1 to TRBJ1-5; D unresolved. Germline loops: CDR1 MNHNS, CDR2 SASEGT. CDR3 length equals 12 residues. Between the trimmed V and J ends, which lost 5 bases and 3 bases, there was a span of 5 bases. CDR3 nucleotide sequence: TGTGCCAGCAGTCGGATCAATCAGCCCCAGCATTTT. Amino acid sequence: CASSRINQPQHF.

The chain combines TRBV5-4 with TRBJ2-7; D is possibly TRBD1 (5 bases). Looked up from germline, CDR1 is SGHNT and CDR2 is YYREEE (reference sequence). The CDR3 totals 13 residues. V lost 0 bases to trimming and J lost 6 bases, with 10 bases between them. In DNA form, the CDR3 reads TGTGCCAGCAGCTTGGCCACTGGGGCCGAGCAGTACTTC. Translating it yields CASSLATGAEQYF.

The chain is built from TRBV18 and TRBJ2-2, with 7 bases matching TRBD1. This CDR3 is 18 amino acids long. The trim removed 4 bases at V and 0 bases at J, leaving 11 bases unmatched. Germline CDR1 and CDR2: KGHSH and LQKENI. DNA for the CDR3: TGTGCCAGCTCACGGGCAGGAAAGGGGGCGGCGAACACCGGGGAGCTGTTTTTT. It encodes CASSRAGKGAANTGELFF.

The chain employs TRBV7-8 and TRBJ2-2, with D perhaps TRBD2 (5 bases). CDR3 length: 16 amino acids. Germline V gene sequence: CDR1 SGHVS, CDR2 FQNEAQ. The V end lost 3 bases, the J end lost 0 bases, and 11 bases lay between the germline ends. CDR3 in amino acids: CASSFSGRPNTGELFF. The CDR3 DNA sequence: TGTGCCAGCAGCTTCAGCGGTCGCCCGAACACCGGGGAGCTGTTTTTT.

The J gene is TRBJ1-2, the V gene TRBV6-5, with 11 bases fitting TRBD1. Germline loops: CDR1 MNHEY, CDR2 SVGAGI. The CDR3 length is 14 residues. The ends lost 7 bases at V and 4 bases at J; junction bases unmatched: 5. The CDR3 DNA reads TGTGCCAGCACCCGGACAGGGGGCGCCTATGGCTACACCTTC. Residues: CASTRTGGAYGYTF.

The genes are TRBV29-1 and TRBJ1-1, with D hard to call. Looked up from germline, CDR1 is SQVTM and CDR2 is ANQGSEA. The CDR3 extends over 11 amino acids. V dropped 4 bases and J dropped 3 bases, with 6 bases sitting between them. The CDR3 DNA reads as TGCAGCGTTGTTGATTACACTGAAGCTTTCTTT. Its protein is CSVVDYTEAFF.

V gene TRBV7-2 combines with J gene TRBJ2-3; 14 bases align to TRBD2. V lost 5 bases, J lost 8 bases, and 6 bases stayed unmatched. The CDR3 runs to 15 residues. Per the germline V gene, CDR1 is SGHTA and CDR2 is FQGNSA. This CDR3 is CASSLSGTSGSTQYF. CDR3 DNA: TGTGCCAGCAGCCTATCCGGGACTAGCGGGAGTACGCAGTATTTT. The whole variable domain, filled in from reference TRBV7-2 and TRBJ2-3, reads GAGVSQSPSNKVTEKGKDVELRCDPISGHTALYWYRQSLGQGLEFLIYFQGNSAPDKSGLPSDRFSAERTGGSVSTLTIQRTQQEDSAVYLCASSLSGTSGSTQYFGPGTRLTVL.

V is TRBV30 and J is TRBJ2-5, with TRBD2 as a possible D gene (6 bases). V dropped 2 bases and J dropped 5 bases, with 21 bases sitting between them. Germline V gene lookup returns CDR1 GTSNPN and CDR2 SVGIG (reference sequence). CDR3 length equals 16 residues. The chain's CDR3 is CAWSSTRDFSRETQYF. In DNA, the CDR3 is TGTGCCTGGAGTTCGACACGGGACTTTTCCCGGGAGACCCAGTACTTC.

The genes are TRBV5-8 and TRBJ2-7; D tentatively reads TRBD1 or TRBD2 (5 bases each). V shed 3 bases and J shed 0 bases, with 13 bases lying between them. Germline V gene sequence: CDR1 SGHTS, CDR2 YDEGEE. The CDR3 runs 15 residues. The CDR3 loop is CASSSAPGTSYEQYF. In DNA, the CDR3 is TGTGCCAGCAGCTCGGCCCCCGGGACCTCCTACGAGCAGTACTTC.

The chain uses TRBV15 and TRBJ2-2, with D possibly TRBD2 on 6 matching bases. The CDR3 consists of 13 residues. V shed 11 bases and J shed 3 bases, with 13 bases lying between them. Germline V lookup: CDR1 LNHNV, CDR2 YYDKDF (reference sequence). The CDR3 spells CASAGIYTGELFF. In nucleotides, the CDR3 is TGTGCCTCCGCGGGGATTTACACCGGGGAGCTGTTTTTT.

This chain uses TRBV4-1 with TRBJ2-5; D is unclear. V lost 4 bases, J lost 5 bases, and 14 bases lay in between. Per the germline V gene, CDR1 is MGHRA and CDR2 is YSYEKL. The CDR3 has 14 residues. The CDR3 DNA sequence: TGCGCCAGCAGCCCCGGTGAAGGGCGGGAGACCCAGTACTTC. The encoded protein is CASSPGEGRETQYF.

V gene TRBV5-1 combines with J gene TRBJ2-7, with D hard to call. Germline CDR1 and CDR2: SGHRS and YFSETQ. The CDR3 loop spans 13 amino acids. The ends were cut back, 7 bases at V and 5 bases at J, with 16 bases in the middle. Here the CDR3 DNA reads TGCGCCAGCGGGAAAAGATTAGGCGACGAGCAGTACTTC. Translation gives CASGKRLGDEQYF.

The genes are TRBV5-1 and TRBJ2-1, with 7 bases lining up with TRBD1. The germline V gene has CDR1 SGHRS and CDR2 YFSETQ. This CDR3 spans 15 amino acids. The V segment lost 5 bases and the J segment 5 bases; nucleotides outside the gene matches: 10. CDR3 bases: TGCGCCAGCAGTGCACAGGGGTCGGTTAACAATGAGCAGTTCTTC. Its protein product is CASSAQGSVNNEQFF.

The CDR3 DNA reads TGTGCCATCAGTGCCCCGTGGGGTGAGCTGAACACCGGGGAGCTGTTTTTT. This translates into CAISAPWGELNTGELFF. V and J are TRBV10-3 and TRBJ2-2; no firm D call. V lost 4 bases and J 1 base, leaving 16 bases between the germline ends. Germline CDR1 ENHRY, CDR2 SYGVKD. This CDR3 region has 17 residues.

The V gene is TRBV11-2, the J gene TRBJ2-3; D unclear. The CDR3 totals 14 residues. Trimming stripped 5 bases from V and 4 bases from J, with 13 bases between. Per the germline V gene, CDR1 is SGHAT and CDR2 is FQNNGV. CDR3 sequence: CASSKTGPADTQYF. CDR3 coding DNA: TGTGCCAGCAGCAAAACTGGGCCGGCAGATACGCAGTATTTT.